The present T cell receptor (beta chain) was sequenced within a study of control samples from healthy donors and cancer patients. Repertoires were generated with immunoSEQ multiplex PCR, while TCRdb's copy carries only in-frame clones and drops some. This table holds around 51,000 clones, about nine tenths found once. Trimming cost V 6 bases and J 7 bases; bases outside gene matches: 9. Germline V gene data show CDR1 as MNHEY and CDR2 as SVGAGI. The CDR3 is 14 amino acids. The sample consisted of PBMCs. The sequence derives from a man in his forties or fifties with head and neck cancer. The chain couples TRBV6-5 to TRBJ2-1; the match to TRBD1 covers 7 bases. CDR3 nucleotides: TGTGCCAGCAGCGTGACAGGGATCGTTAATGAGCAGTTCTTC. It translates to CASSVTGIVNEQFF.